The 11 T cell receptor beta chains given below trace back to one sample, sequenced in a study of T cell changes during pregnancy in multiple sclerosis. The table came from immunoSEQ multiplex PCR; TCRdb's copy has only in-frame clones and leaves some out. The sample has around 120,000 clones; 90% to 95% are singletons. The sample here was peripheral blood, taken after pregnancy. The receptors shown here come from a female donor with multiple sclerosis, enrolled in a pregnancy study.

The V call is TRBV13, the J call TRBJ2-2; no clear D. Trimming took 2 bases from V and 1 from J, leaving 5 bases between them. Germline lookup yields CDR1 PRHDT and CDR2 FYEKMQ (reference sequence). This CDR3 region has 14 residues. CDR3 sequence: CASSLNRNTGELFF. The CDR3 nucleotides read TGTGCCAGCAGCTTAAACAGGAACACCGGGGAGCTGTTTTTT.

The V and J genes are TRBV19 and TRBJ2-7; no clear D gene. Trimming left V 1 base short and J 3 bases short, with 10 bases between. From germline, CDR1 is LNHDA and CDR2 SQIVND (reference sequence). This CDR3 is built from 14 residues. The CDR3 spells CASSIVDKFYEQYF. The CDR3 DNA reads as TGTGCCAGTAGTATAGTTGACAAATTCTACGAGCAGTACTTC.

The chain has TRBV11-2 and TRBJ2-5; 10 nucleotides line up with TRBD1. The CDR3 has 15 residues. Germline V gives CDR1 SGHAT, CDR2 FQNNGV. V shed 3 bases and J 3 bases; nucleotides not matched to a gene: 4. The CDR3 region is CASSLTGGRKETQYF. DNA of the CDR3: TGTGCCAGCAGCTTGACAGGGGGCCGAAAAGAGACCCAGTACTTC. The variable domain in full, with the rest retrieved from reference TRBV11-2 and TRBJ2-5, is EAGVAQSPRYKIIEKRQSVAFWCNPISGHATLYWYQQILGQGPKLLIQFQNNGVVDDSQLPKDRFSAERLKGVDSTLKIQPAKLEDSAVYLCASSLTGGRKETQYFGPGTRLLVL.

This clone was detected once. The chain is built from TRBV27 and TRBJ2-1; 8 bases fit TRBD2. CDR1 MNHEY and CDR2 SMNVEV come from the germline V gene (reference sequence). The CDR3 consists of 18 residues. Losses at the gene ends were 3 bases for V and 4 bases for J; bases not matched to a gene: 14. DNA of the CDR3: TGTGCCAGCAGTTTCTCCGCCCCATTAGCGGGGTTTTACAATGAGCAGTTCTTC. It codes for CASSFSAPLAGFYNEQFF.

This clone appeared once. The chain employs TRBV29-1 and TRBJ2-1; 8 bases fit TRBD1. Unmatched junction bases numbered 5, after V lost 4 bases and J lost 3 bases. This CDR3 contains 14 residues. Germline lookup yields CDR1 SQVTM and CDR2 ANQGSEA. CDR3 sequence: CSVVGQGHYNEQFF. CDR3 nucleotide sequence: TGCAGCGTTGTAGGACAGGGACACTACAATGAGCAGTTCTTC.

CDR3 amino acids: CASSIDRGDTGELFF. The CDR3 DNA reads TGTGCCAGCAGCATCGACAGGGGGGACACCGGGGAGCTGTTTTTT. The rearrangement links TRBV5-4 to TRBJ2-2, with 9 positions matching TRBD1. This CDR3 comprises 15 residues. V dropped 4 bases and J dropped 3; count of bases not matched to a gene: 4. Germline V CDR1 and CDR2: SGHNT, YYREEE (reference sequence).

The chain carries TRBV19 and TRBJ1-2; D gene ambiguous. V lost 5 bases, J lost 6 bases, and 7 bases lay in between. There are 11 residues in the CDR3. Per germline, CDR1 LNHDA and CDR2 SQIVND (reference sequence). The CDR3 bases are TGTGCCAGTAGTCCCGGAGATGGCTACACCTTC. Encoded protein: CASSPGDGYTF. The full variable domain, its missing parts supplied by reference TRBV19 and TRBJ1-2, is DGGITQSPKYLFRKEGQNVTLSCEQNLNHDAMYWYRQDPGQGLRLIYYSQIVNDFQKGDIAEGYSVSREKKESFPLTVTSAQKNPTAFYLCASSPGDGYTFGSGTRLTVV.

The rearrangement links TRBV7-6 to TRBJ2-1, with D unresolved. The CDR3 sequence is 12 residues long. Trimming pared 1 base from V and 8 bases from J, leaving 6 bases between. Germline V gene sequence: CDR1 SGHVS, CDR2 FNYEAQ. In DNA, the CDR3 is TGTGCCAGCAGCTTAGGTCCGTATGAGCAGTTCTTC. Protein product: CASSLGPYEQFF.

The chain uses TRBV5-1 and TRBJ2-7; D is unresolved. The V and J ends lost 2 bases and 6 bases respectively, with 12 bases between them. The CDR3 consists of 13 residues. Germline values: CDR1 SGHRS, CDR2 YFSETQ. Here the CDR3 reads CASSLGLGGEQYF. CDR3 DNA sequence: TGCGCCAGCAGCTTAGGATTAGGCGGCGAGCAGTACTTC.

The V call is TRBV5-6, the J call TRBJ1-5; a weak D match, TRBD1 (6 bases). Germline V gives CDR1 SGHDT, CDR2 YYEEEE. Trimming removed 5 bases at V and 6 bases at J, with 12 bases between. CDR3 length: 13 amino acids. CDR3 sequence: CASSFTGSQPQHF. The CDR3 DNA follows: TGTGCCAGCAGTTTTACAGGGTCTCAGCCCCAGCATTTT.

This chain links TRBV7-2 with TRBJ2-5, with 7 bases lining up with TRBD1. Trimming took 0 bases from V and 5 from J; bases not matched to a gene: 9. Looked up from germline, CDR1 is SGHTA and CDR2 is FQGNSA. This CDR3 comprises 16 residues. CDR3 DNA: TGTGCCAGCAGCTTAGCTCCAGGGGGTCGAGGGGAGACCCAGTACTTC. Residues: CASSLAPGGRGETQYF.